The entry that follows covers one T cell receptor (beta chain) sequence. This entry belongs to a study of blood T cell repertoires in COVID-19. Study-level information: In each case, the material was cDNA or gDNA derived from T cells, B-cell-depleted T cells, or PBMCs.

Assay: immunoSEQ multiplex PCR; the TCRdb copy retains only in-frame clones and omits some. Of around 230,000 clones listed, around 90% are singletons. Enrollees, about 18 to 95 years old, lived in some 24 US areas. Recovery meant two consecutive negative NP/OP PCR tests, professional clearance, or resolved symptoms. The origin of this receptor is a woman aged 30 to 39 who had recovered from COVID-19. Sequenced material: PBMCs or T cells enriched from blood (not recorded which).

DNA of the CDR3: TGTGCCAGCAGGTCATCCAACAGGCAAGAGACCCAGTACTTC. This translates into CASRSSNRQETQYF. This chain joins TRBV5-4 and TRBJ2-5, with D maybe TRBD1 (5 bases). CDR3 length: 14 amino acids. Trimming left V 5 bases short and J 2 bases short, with 13 bases between. Looked up from germline, CDR1 is SGHNT and CDR2 is YYREEE (reference sequence).